Each of the 11 T cell receptor beta chains below was sequenced from the same sample in a study of T cells in Graves' hyperthyroidism and ophthalmopathy. RNA transcripts provided the source from which TCR beta CDR3 regions were amplified. The TCR CDR3 was amplified in a first-round RT-PCR using the HTBI primer set. TCRdb ran MiXCR on the multiplex PCR reads and lists one entry per CDR3 protein. The profile shows around 530,000 distinct CDR3 sequences, approximately 17% of them singletons. Source material: blood. These receptors all come from a woman younger than 30 with Graves' ophthalmopathy.

A word on this clonotype: This may be a read error, as it is one base from a much larger clone. V and J are TRBV30 and TRBJ1-2; no firm D call. The CDR3 is 13 residues long. The germline V gene encodes CDR1 GTSNPN and CDR2 SVGIG (reference sequence). For the CDR3, the DNA is TGTGCCTGGAAGCCCGGGCACTCTTTTGGCTGCACCTTC. Its translation: CAWKPGHSFGCTF.

This clonotype was counted a single time. A much more abundant neighbour one base away suggests this may be a read error. This sequence joins TRBV28 and TRBJ2-1, with TRBD1 as a possible D gene (5 bases). This CDR3 spans 14 amino acids. Per germline, CDR1 MDHEN and CDR2 SYDVKM. The chain's CDR3 is CVSRDRTEYNEQFF. CDR3 bases: TGTGTCAGCAGGGATCGGACGGAATACAATGAGCAGTTCTTC.

Comment on this clonotype: Just one base apart from a much larger clone, this may be a read error. The rearrangement links TRBV11-2 to TRBJ2-5; D remains unclear. The length of the CDR3 is 15 residues. With 0 bases removed from V and 4 bases from J, the gap between germline ends came to 12 bases. Per the germline V gene, CDR1 is SGHAT and CDR2 is FQNNGV. CDR3 sequence (DNA): TGTGCCAGCAGCTTAGAATCTGCAGACGGAGAGACCCAGTACTTC. Encoded protein: CASSLESADGETQYF.

Ten or more counts support this clonotype. The rearrangement joins TRBV5-1 to TRBJ1-1; D gene uncertain. CDR1 is SGHRS, CDR2 YFSETQ, per germline. The ends were cut back, 4 bases at V and 4 bases at J, with 17 bases in the middle. This CDR3 is 15 amino acids long. The CDR3 nucleotides are TGCGCCAGCAGCCCACGACATAATATAGGCACTGAAGCTTTCTTT. Its protein product is CASSPRHNIGTEAFF.

The chain joins TRBV9 to TRBJ2-1; 7 bases align to TRBD2. J lost 9 bases, V lost 2 bases, and 11 bases had no gene match. The germline V gene has CDR1 SGDLS and CDR2 YYNGEE. This CDR3 is 15 amino acids long. The CDR3 DNA is TGTGCCAGCAGCGTTCTAGCGGAGAGGAACGGTGAGCAGTTCTTC. Its protein product is CASSVLAERNGEQFF.

The chain combines TRBV6-2 or TRBV6-3 with TRBJ2-2; D could derive from TRBD1 or TRBD2 (5 bases each). V dropped 8 bases and J dropped 1 base, with 14 bases sitting between them. The CDR3 runs 15 residues. The germline V gene encodes CDR1 MNHEY and CDR2 SVGEGT. In DNA form, the CDR3 reads TGTGCCAGCGGACCGGGACGGTTGAACACCGGGGAGCTGTTTTTT. The encoded protein is CASGPGRLNTGELFF.

This clonotype was found many times. The V and J genes are TRBV28 and TRBJ1-5, with D perhaps TRBD1 (6 bases). V lost 5 bases and J 6 bases, leaving 14 bases between the germline ends. The germline gives CDR1 MDHEN, CDR2 SYDVKM. The CDR3 runs to 14 residues. CDR3 DNA: TGTGCCAGCAGTAGAGGGAGGGGGTCTCAGCCCCAGCATTTT. Translating gives CASSRGRGSQPQHF.

V and J are TRBV5-4 and TRBJ1-2, with D unclear. The V gene's germline CDR1 is SGHNT and CDR2 YYREEE (reference sequence). V lost 0 bases to trimming and J lost 2 bases, with 5 bases between them. The CDR3 is 13 amino acids. CDR3: CASSLGINYGYTF. CDR3 bases: TGTGCCAGCAGCTTGGGGATCAACTATGGCTACACCTTC.

This clonotype has just a few counts. This sequence joins TRBV15 and TRBJ2-3; no firm D call. The germline V and J ends were trimmed by 1 base and 4 bases, with 3 bases remaining between them. Germline V gene data show CDR1 as LNHNV and CDR2 as YYDKDF (reference sequence). This CDR3 contains 12 residues. The CDR3 region has the DNA TGTGCCACCAGCAGAGTGTCAGATACGCAGTATTTT. This translates into CATSRVSDTQYF.

This clonotype was counted many times. CDR3 amino acids: CAWSRGGRYNEQFF. In nucleotides, the CDR3 is TGTGCCTGGAGTAGAGGGGGGAGGTACAATGAGCAGTTCTTC. The chain combines TRBV30 with TRBJ2-1; D possibly matches TRBD1 or TRBD2 (6 bases each). Germline CDR1 reads GTSNPN; CDR2 reads SVGIG (reference sequence). Trimming took 2 bases from V and 4 from J, leaving 12 bases between them. The CDR3 contains 14 residues.

This clonotype was counted between two and nine times. The rearrangement links TRBV5-1 to TRBJ2-5; 7 positions agree with TRBD2. The CDR3 extends over 16 amino acids. Germline V gives CDR1 SGHRS, CDR2 YFSETQ. V shed 2 bases and J 1 base; nucleotides not matched to a gene: 8. CDR3 in DNA: TGCGCCAGCAGCTTAATGGGAGGGAACCGCCAAGAGACCCAGTACTTC. It encodes CASSLMGGNRQETQYF. Complete variable domain (other parts from reference TRBV5-1 and TRBJ2-5): KAGVTQTPRYLIKTRGQQVTLSCSPISGHRSVSWYQQTPGQGLQFLFEYFSETQRNKGNFPGRFSGRQFSNSRSEMNVSTLELGDSALYLCASSLMGGNRQETQYFGPGTRLLVL.